This paragraph reports one T cell receptor (beta chain). CDR1 is GTSNPN and CDR2 is SVGIG in the germline V gene (reference sequence). The V gene lost 3 bases and the J gene lost 0 bases, with 12 bases spanning the gap. This CDR3 region has 15 residues. RNA, at about 0.45 to 1 ug, was reverse transcribed with random hexamers. Multiplex PCR with immunoSEQ amplified the TCR beta CDR3 across 54 Vbeta and 13 Jbeta. TCRdb ran MiXCR on the immunoSEQ multiplex PCR reads and lists one entry per CDR3 protein. Among 300,000 or so distinct CDR3 sequences listed, roughly nine tenths were seen once. This record comes from a study of CD8 T cells in Susac syndrome. The multiple sclerosis controls were treatment-naive patients affected by stable or active relapsing-remitting disease.

Sequencing was carried out using CD4+ T cells from PBMCs. V is TRBV30 and J is TRBJ2-1, with no clear D. This TCR was recovered from a human donor with multiple sclerosis. The CDR3 here is CAWRVTESSYNEQFF. CDR3 nucleotide sequence: TGTGCCTGGAGGGTTACAGAGAGCTCCTACAATGAGCAGTTCTTC.